The present T cell receptor (beta chain) was sequenced within a study of cytomegalovirus exposure and HLA in healthy donors. General observations from the study: The study listed approximately 160 cytomegalovirus-associated TCR beta chains.

Remarks on this clone: Its target is not known.

Trimming removed 4 bases at V and 9 bases at J, with 13 bases between. The CDR3 sequence is 13 residues long. Germline V lookup: CDR1 SGHTA, CDR2 FQGNSA. PCR primers comprised 60 Vbeta and 13 Jbeta primers. Sequencing used immunoSEQ multiplex PCR; TCRdb keeps in-frame clones, though not all of them. The sample contains around 160,000 clones, over 65% of which appear only once. The clonotype comes from a man between 18 and 29 years old in good health and CMV-seropositive. Sequenced sample: PBMCs. This chain links TRBV7-2 with TRBJ2-1, with D unresolved. CDR3 in amino acids: CASSSDFYLEQFF. The CDR3 DNA is TGTGCCAGCAGCTCTGACTTCTACCTTGAGCAGTTCTTC.